The present entry profiles one TCR beta chain with its context. This clonotype was found a few times. Its antigen is currently not known. Base qualities are not at hand, and no much larger clone is one base apart. This sample is part of a study of identical twins listed by TCRdb under 2016. Regarding the research as a whole: TCR alpha and beta repertoires from monozygotic twins, unrelated adults of various ages and cord blood were deep-sequenced to test whether fetal clonotypes persist. To rule out contamination, the twin experiments were replicated at different times with different library preparation protocols. Study-level results and caveats: Fewer insertions were carried by abundant cord blood beta clonotypes, a similar but weaker trend appeared in young adult naive repertoires, and no such trend appeared in memory repertoires. Recombination models systematically underestimated out-of-frame TCR alpha sharing in monozygotic twins but agreed with sharing between unrelated individuals. Invariant T cells such as MAIT and iNKT could partly confound zero-insertion analyses, although diverse VJ usage argued against such confounding for most clonotypes. Compared with coincidental sharing between unrelated individuals, an excess of low generation-probability sequences was observed among out-of-frame TCR alpha sequences shared between twins. Because the same donors could not be followed over many years, the conclusions depended on cross-sectional statistical analysis. Excess twin sharing in beta out-of-frame sequences was weaker because fewer shared sequences lowered the signal-to-noise ratio.

Every donor was a healthy Caucasian. The twin cohort consisted of three pairs of female monozygotic twins, all aged about 18 to 29 years. Miltenyi CD45RO+ enrichment and human naive T-cell isolation kits were used to isolate memory (CD45RO+) and naive T cells from PBMC. The library was generated by 5' RACE. Sequencing took place on an Illumina HiSeq 2000. A universal primer binding site was added through template switching, and the final cDNA carried a unique molecular identifier so that TCR cDNA molecules could be counted accurately. First-strand cDNA for TCR alpha and beta chains was synthesized from specific primers in the conserved constant-segment region. To control for contamination, every cDNA library was double barcoded, receiving both a SMART-Mk sample barcode and Illumina barcodes. TruSeq adapter sequences along with Illumina sample barcodes were introduced in two successive PCR steps. TCR alpha and beta cDNA libraries were sequenced on the Illumina HiSeq platform with custom primers. Per the authors' processing: Raw reads were processed with MiGEC to extract unique molecular identifiers, and MiXCR was used to determine CDR3 positions. For each individual, recombination models were inferred using an EM algorithm with the repgenHMM and IGoR tools. Shared clonotype analysis was performed with the tcR package in R, normalizing sharing by the product of cloneset sizes. To study raw recombination without the effects of thymic and clonal selection, out-of-frame nonproductive sequences were analyzed. In-frame beta chains were kept once TCRdb had trimmed the public reads at Q25 with fastp and called clones with MiXCR. Each CDR3 protein appears once, grouped with its most common genes and DNA. The authors' filters were not applied to this entry. Counted in this sample were around 300,000 distinct CDR3 sequences; around 8.8% of them appeared once. Clones ranked in the top ten supply more than 2% of the sample.

The CDR3 has 11 amino acids, counting the end cysteine and phenylalanine. Only the CDR3 DNA is retained, 33 bases long and in frame from the first base. The CDR1 and CDR2 encoded by the germline V gene are SNHLY and FYNNEI. V is reduced by 7 bases and J by 9 bases, leaving a spacing of 10 bases between them. The same sample was also studied in work on yellow fever vaccine responses in identical twins. That second publication adds: The authors reported that the T cell response to vaccination in identical twins appeared partly convergent and partly personalized. The study precisely tracked vaccine-responding T cell clones in identical twins.

The source is a woman aged 18 to 35 in good health. Sequences were obtained from memory (CD45RO+) T cells sorted from blood. The cell subset or site label here, explained by the study, means: CD45RO+ enriched T cells. The chain couples TRBV2 to TRBJ2-1, with the D gene call left open. The CDR3 region has the sequence CASTWSGEQFF. The nucleotide sequence reads TGTGCCAGCACTTGGTCCGGTGAGCAGTTCTTC. The CDR3, completed at both ends by the reference TRBV2 and TRBJ2-1 genes, gives the full variable domain EPEVTQTPSHQVTQMGQEVILRCVPISNHLYFYWYRQILGQKVEFLVSFYNNEISEKSEIFDDQFSVERPDGSNFTLKIRSTKLEDSAMYFCASTWSGEQFFGPGTRLTVL.